These 24 T cell receptor beta chains were sequenced from one sample in a study of T cell responses to AZD1222 COVID-19 vaccine. Clones were sequenced by immunoSEQ multiplex PCR, and TCRdb holds only the in-frame ones, with some missing. The sample has 75,000 to 100,000 clones, around 89% seen once; the top ten hold roughly 7.7%. This specimen was peripheral blood, taken on day 0 of AZD1222 vaccination. The receptors come from an adult in good health.

The chain employs TRBV28 and TRBJ2-3; perhaps D is TRBD1 or TRBD2 (5 bases each). The germline gives CDR1 MDHEN, CDR2 SYDVKM. This CDR3 is built from 12 residues. V was pared by 11 bases and J by 4 bases, with 13 bases between. DNA of the CDR3: TGTGCCCTGAGGGGTAGTGCAGATACGCAGTATTTT. Amino acid sequence: CALRGSADTQYF.

The chain has TRBV6-5 and TRBJ2-7; possible D gene TRBD2, 6 bases. This CDR3 region has 15 residues. Looked up from germline, CDR1 is MNHEY and CDR2 is SVGAGI. Deletions cut 0 bases from V and 2 bases from J, with 11 bases between. The DNA for the CDR3 is TGTGCCAGCAGTTACTCGGGGGGATATGCCTACGAGCAGTACTTC. Residues: CASSYSGGYAYEQYF.

This clone was seen a single time. This chain connects TRBV7-9 to TRBJ1-1; D possibly corresponds to TRBD1 (5 bases). Looked up from germline, CDR1 is SEHNR and CDR2 is FQNEAQ (reference sequence). Trimming stripped 3 bases from V and 1 base from J, with 12 bases between. The CDR3 spans 15 residues. In DNA form, the CDR3 reads TGTGCCAGCAGCTTTTCCCCCGGGGGGAACACTGAAGCTTTCTTT. It specifies CASSFSPGGNTEAFF.

V gene TRBV6-4 combines with J gene TRBJ1-2; 9 positions match TRBD1. In germline, CDR1 is MRHNA, CDR2 SNTAGT. The CDR3 is 15 amino acids. J lost 7 bases, V lost 6 bases, and 12 bases had no gene match. DNA for the CDR3: TGTGCCAGCAGCCCGGGACAGGGTGGTTGGCCTGGCTACACCTTC. Translated, it gives CASSPGQGGWPGYTF.

The rearrangement joins TRBV20-1 to TRBJ1-6; a possible D gene is TRBD1 (5 bases). The ends were cut back, 3 bases at V and 7 bases at J, with 16 bases in the middle. The CDR3 has 15 amino acids. Germline V gene lookup returns CDR1 DFQATT and CDR2 SNEGSKA (reference sequence). In DNA form, the CDR3 reads TGCAGTGCTAGTGGGGCTCTAGGGCCGAATTCACCCCTCCACTTT. Its translation is CSASGALGPNSPLHF.

The chain links TRBV18 to TRBJ2-1; 11 bases line up with TRBD1. Per germline, CDR1 KGHSH and CDR2 LQKENI. J lost 6 bases, V lost 1 base, and 8 bases had no gene match. The CDR3 runs 17 residues. Here the CDR3 reads CASSPRLGTGGINEQFF. The CDR3 nucleotides are TGTGCCAGCTCACCACGGCTCGGGACAGGGGGTATCAATGAGCAGTTCTTC.

The CDR3 nucleotides are TGCGCCAGCAGCCAAGGGCAGCAAAGTTCCTACGAGCAGTACTTC. This gives the protein CASSQGQQSSYEQYF. The chain carries TRBV4-1 and TRBJ2-7, with D unclear. The CDR3 has 15 residues. Trimming stripped 1 base from V and 1 base from J, with 11 bases between. Per the germline V gene, CDR1 is MGHRA and CDR2 is YSYEKL.

This rearrangement joins TRBV28 to TRBJ1-3, with a weak D call TRBD1 (6 bases). Between the trimmed V and J ends, which lost 2 bases and 1 base, there was a span of 9 bases. This CDR3 spans 15 amino acids. CDR1 is MDHEN and CDR2 is SYDVKM in the germline V gene. The CDR3 sequence is CASSLRGVSGNTIYF. CDR3 DNA sequence: TGTGCCAGCAGTTTAAGGGGGGTTTCTGGAAACACCATATATTTT.

The chain carries TRBV10-3 and TRBJ1-1; D is ambiguous. V dropped 9 bases and J dropped 6 bases, with 14 bases sitting between them. CDR1 and CDR2 from the germline V gene are ENHRY and SYGVKD. The CDR3 totals 12 residues. CDR3 nucleotide sequence: TGTGCCATAGGAAGAGACTCACCTGAAGCTTTCTTT. Its protein product is CAIGRDSPEAFF.

This chain connects TRBV13 to TRBJ2-7; D is uncertain. The CDR3 loop spans 15 amino acids. Between the trimmed V and J ends, which lost 0 bases and 2 bases, there was a span of 11 bases. Germline V gene data show CDR1 as PRHDT and CDR2 as FYEKMQ (reference sequence). CDR3 amino acids: CASSLGPEVTYEQYF. Here the CDR3 DNA reads TGTGCCAGCAGCTTAGGACCGGAAGTCACCTACGAGCAGTACTTC. Variable domain in full (rest from reference TRBV13 and TRBJ2-7): AAGVIQSPRHLIKEKRETATLKCYPIPRHDTVYWYQQGPGQDPQFLISFYEKMQSDKGSIPDRFSAQQFSDYHSELNMSSLELGDSALYFCASSLGPEVTYEQYFGPGTRLTVT.

The chain links TRBV7-7 to TRBJ2-1; D gene unclear. Per germline, CDR1 SSHAT and CDR2 FNYEAQ (reference sequence). V lost 1 base, J lost 0 bases, and 7 bases lay in between. This CDR3 is built from 15 residues. The DNA for the CDR3 is TGTGCCAGCAGCTTAGAAATTGGCTCCTACAATGAGCAGTTCTTC. Encoded protein: CASSLEIGSYNEQFF.

V is TRBV10-3 and J is TRBJ2-3; no clear D gene. With 3 bases removed from V and 7 bases from J, the gap between germline ends came to 5 bases. The CDR3 covers 11 residues. Germline CDR1 and CDR2: ENHRY and SYGVKD. The CDR3 DNA follows: TGTGCCATCAGTGACGGAAATACGCAGTATTTT. Translated, it gives CAISDGNTQYF.

V gene TRBV6-6 combines with J gene TRBJ1-1; 7 bases map to TRBD1. Germline V CDR1 and CDR2: MNHNY, SVGAGI (reference sequence). Losses at the gene ends were 6 bases for V and 6 bases for J; bases not matched to a gene: 13. The CDR3 totals 15 residues. The CDR3, as DNA: TGTGCCAGCAGGGGGACAGTGGTTGGTCTCGCTGAAGCTTTCTTT. Amino acid sequence: CASRGTVVGLAEAFF.

J is TRBJ2-3 and V is TRBV19; 8 positions match TRBD2. V was pared by 1 base and J by 4 bases, with 10 bases of the junction left unmatched. The CDR3 has 17 amino acids. CDR1 and CDR2 from the germline V gene are LNHDA and SQIVND (reference sequence). The CDR3 spells CASSIVTGTSNADTQYF. CDR3 sequence (DNA): TGTGCCAGTAGTATAGTCACCGGGACTAGTAACGCAGATACGCAGTATTTT.

The J gene is TRBJ1-2, the V gene TRBV29-1, with D perhaps matching TRBD1 (5 bases). V was cut by 4 bases and J by 8 bases, with 20 bases left in between. The germline V gene encodes CDR1 SQVTM and CDR2 ANQGSEA. The CDR3 sequence is 14 residues long. CDR3 in amino acids: CSVAVDSGSGGYTF. The CDR3 DNA follows: TGCAGCGTTGCCGTAGACAGCGGTTCCGGGGGCTACACCTTC.

The chain couples TRBV12-3 or TRBV12-4 to TRBJ2-2; D is unresolved. The CDR3 has 11 residues. V was trimmed by 10 bases and J by 9 bases, leaving 12 bases between them. For the CDR3, the DNA is TGTGCCACCCTTCTAGTCCGGGAGCTGTTTTTT. Translation: CATLLVRELFF.

The chain couples TRBV7-2 to TRBJ2-1; TRBD1 is a possible D gene (7 bases). Germline loops: CDR1 SGHTA, CDR2 FQGNSA. V gave up 5 bases and J gave up 4 bases, with 18 bases separating them. This CDR3 comprises 16 residues. The CDR3 loop reads CASSPRSGGRYNEQFF. In DNA, the CDR3 is TGTGCCAGCAGCCCCCGTTCAGGGGGGAGGTACAATGAGCAGTTCTTC.

The rearrangement links TRBV18 to TRBJ1-2; 11 nucleotides match TRBD1. CDR3 length equals 15 residues. Per germline, CDR1 KGHSH and CDR2 LQKENI. V lost 3 bases, J lost 0 bases, and 0 bases stayed unmatched. CDR3: CASSPGQGANYGYTF. CDR3 bases: TGTGCCAGCTCACCGGGACAGGGGGCTAACTATGGCTACACCTTC.

V gene TRBV28 combines with J gene TRBJ1-2; 9 bases fit TRBD1. Trimming at V came to 4 bases and at J to 2 bases, leaving 8 bases not matched to a gene. The CDR3 totals 16 residues. Germline V gene sequence: CDR1 MDHEN, CDR2 SYDVKM. CDR3 in DNA: TGTGCCAGCAGTTCCCCGGCCGGGACAGGGAACTATGGCTACACCTTC. This codes for CASSSPAGTGNYGYTF.

The chain couples TRBV3-1 (or the pseudogene TRBV3-2) to TRBJ1-1; a possible D gene is TRBD1 (5 bases). CDR1 is LGHDT and CDR2 is YNNKEL in the germline V gene (reference sequence). Trimming took off 1 base at V and 6 bases at J, with 12 bases between the two ends. The CDR3 has 14 residues. The CDR3 here is CASSQGGASAEAFF. The CDR3 DNA reads as TGTGCCAGCAGCCAAGGAGGGGCCTCCGCTGAAGCTTTCTTT.

This chain links TRBV5-6 with TRBJ1-3, with a weak D call TRBD1 (5 bases). The CDR3 totals 15 residues. V lost 4 bases, J lost 4 bases, and 15 bases lay in between. CDR1 and CDR2 (germline): SGHDT, YYEEEE. This CDR3 reads CASSPDAGLGNTIYF. CDR3 DNA sequence: TGTGCCAGCAGCCCCGACGCGGGGCTCGGAAACACCATATATTTT.

This rearrangement joins TRBV9 to TRBJ2-5; possible D gene TRBD2, 6 bases. Trimming pared 4 bases from V and 5 bases from J, leaving 21 bases between. This CDR3 contains 16 residues. Looked up from germline, CDR1 is SGDLS and CDR2 is YYNGEE. The CDR3 DNA is TGTGCCAGCAGCCGCACTGTTGGGGCGGAGGGGGAGACCCAGTACTTC. The encoded protein is CASSRTVGAEGETQYF. The full variable domain, its missing parts supplied by reference TRBV9 and TRBJ2-5, is DSGVTQTPKHLITATGQRVTLRCSPRSGDLSVYWYQQSLDQGLQFLIQYYNGEERAKGNILERFSAQQFPDLHSELNLSSLELGDSALYFCASSRTVGAEGETQYFGPGTRLLVL.

This chain uses TRBV5-1 with TRBJ1-5, with 8 bases matching TRBD1. Unmatched junction bases numbered 6, after V lost 0 bases and J lost 7 bases. The CDR3 runs 15 residues. Germline-derived CDR1 and CDR2 are SGHRS and YFSETQ. CDR3 in DNA: TGCGCCAGCAGCTTGGGGGGCCAGGGGGCACAGCCCCAGCATTTT. It is translated as CASSLGGQGAQPQHF.

The gene calls are TRBV7-3 and TRBJ2-1; possibly TRBD1 for D (5 bases). Germline V gene lookup returns CDR1 SGHTA and CDR2 FQGTGA. V lost 5 bases to trimming and J lost 6 bases, with 17 bases between them. The CDR3 is made up of 15 amino acids. CDR3 region: CASSLNFRGPNEQFF. The CDR3 coding sequence is TGTGCCAGCAGCCTTAACTTTAGGGGCCCCAATGAGCAGTTCTTC.